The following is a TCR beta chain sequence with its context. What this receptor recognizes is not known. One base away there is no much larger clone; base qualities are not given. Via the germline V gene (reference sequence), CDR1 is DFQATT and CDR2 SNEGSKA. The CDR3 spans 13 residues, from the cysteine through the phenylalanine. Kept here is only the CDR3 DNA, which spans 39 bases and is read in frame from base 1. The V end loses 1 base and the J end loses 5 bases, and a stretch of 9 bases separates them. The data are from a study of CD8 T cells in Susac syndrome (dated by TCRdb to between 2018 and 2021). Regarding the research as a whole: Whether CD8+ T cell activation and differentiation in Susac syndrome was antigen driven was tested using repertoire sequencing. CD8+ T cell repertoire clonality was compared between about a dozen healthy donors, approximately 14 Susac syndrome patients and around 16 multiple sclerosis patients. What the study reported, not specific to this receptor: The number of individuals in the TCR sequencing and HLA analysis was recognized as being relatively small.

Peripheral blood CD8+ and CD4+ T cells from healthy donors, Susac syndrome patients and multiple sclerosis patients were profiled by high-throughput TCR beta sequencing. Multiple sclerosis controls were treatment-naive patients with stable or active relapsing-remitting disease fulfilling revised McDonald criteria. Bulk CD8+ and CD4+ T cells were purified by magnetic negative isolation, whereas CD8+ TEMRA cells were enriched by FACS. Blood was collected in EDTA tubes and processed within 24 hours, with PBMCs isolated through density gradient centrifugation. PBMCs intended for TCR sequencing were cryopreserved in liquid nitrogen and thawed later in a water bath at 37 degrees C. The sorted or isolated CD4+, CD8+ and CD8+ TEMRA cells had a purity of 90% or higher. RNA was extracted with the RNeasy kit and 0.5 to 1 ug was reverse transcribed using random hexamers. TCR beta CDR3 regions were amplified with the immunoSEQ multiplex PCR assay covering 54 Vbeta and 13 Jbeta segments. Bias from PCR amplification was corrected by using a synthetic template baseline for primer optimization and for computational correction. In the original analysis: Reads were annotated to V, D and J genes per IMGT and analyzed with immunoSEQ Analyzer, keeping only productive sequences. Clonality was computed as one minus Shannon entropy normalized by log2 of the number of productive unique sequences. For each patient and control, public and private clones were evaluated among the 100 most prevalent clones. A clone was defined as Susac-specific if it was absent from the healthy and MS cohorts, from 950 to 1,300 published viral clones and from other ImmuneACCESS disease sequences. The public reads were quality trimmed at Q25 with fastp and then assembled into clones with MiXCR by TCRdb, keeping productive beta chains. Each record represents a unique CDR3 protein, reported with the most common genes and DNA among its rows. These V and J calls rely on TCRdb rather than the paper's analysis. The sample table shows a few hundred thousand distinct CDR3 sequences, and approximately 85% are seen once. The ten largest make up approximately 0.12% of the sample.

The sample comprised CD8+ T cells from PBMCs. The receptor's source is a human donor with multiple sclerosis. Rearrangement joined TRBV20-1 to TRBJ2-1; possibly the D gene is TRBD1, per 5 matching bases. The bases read TGCAGTGCTAGAGTGTGGACAAACAATGAGCAGTTCTTC. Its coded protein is CSARVWTNNEQFF.